This T cell receptor beta chain emerged from a study of T cell responses to AZD1222 COVID-19 vaccine. Using immunoSEQ multiplex PCR, the repertoire was profiled, and TCRdb retains in-frame clones only, with some absent. Of around 97,000 clones detected, 90% appear once; the ten largest clones hold about 5%. Study findings and constraints: Targets within unmutated variant regions were reportedly found for nearly half of spike-specific TCRs. Baseline seropositivity characterized only 5 to 7 AZD1222 recipients.

On this clone: Its specificity is not known.

Trimming took 0 bases from V and 3 from J, leaving 9 bases between them. CDR3 length: 14 amino acids. In germline, CDR1 is SGHNT, CDR2 YYREEE (reference sequence). The chain uses TRBV5-4 and TRBJ1-2, with D perhaps matching TRBD1 (5 bases). The sample in question was peripheral blood, obtained on day 0 of AZD1222 vaccination. The clonotype comes from an adult in good health. The CDR3 DNA sequence: TGTGCCAGCAGCTTGGTACAAGGGGACTATGGCTACACCTTC. Translating gives CASSLVQGDYGYTF.